A selection of T cell receptor beta chains follows, all from one sample in a study of PD-1 blockade in classical Hodgkin lymphoma. Method: immunoSEQ multiplex PCR; TCRdb's copy keeps in-frame clones and lacks some. The repertoire holds about 31,000 clones, with over 75% as singletons. The sample consisted of peripheral blood mononuclear cells (PBMCs), taken before the fourth cycle of nivolumab. The receptors were gathered from a human donor with classical Hodgkin lymphoma. Each CDR3 is given with its conserved first and last residue. D genes are given only for firm matches. Rows give clone size only sometimes, using once, few, many, or a class for an expanded clone.

v_gene,d_gene,j_gene,abundance,CDR3aa,CDR3nt
TRBV11-2,TRBD1,TRBJ1-3,NA,CASSTGTGGGGNTIYF,TGTGCCAGCAGCACCGGGACAGGGGGCGGTGGAAACACCATATATTTT
TRBV7-8,NA,TRBJ2-7,NA,CASSLEALNRFITYEQYF,TGTGCCAGCAGCTTAGAGGCCCTCAACAGGTTCATCACCTACGAGCAGTACTTC
TRBV15,NA,TRBJ1-3,NA,CATSRDRGDTIYF,TGTGCCACCAGCAGAGATAGGGGAGACACCATATATTTT
TRBV7-8,TRBD1,TRBJ2-1,NA,CASSRRTGKSYNEQFF,TGTGCCAGCAGCCGTAGGACAGGGAAGTCCTACAATGAGCAGTTCTTC
TRBV14,NA,TRBJ1-5,NA,CASSQPRDGLYSNQPQHF,TGTGCCAGCAGCCAACCCAGGGATGGACTGTATAGCAATCAGCCCCAGCATTTT
TRBV30,NA,TRBJ2-7,NA,CAWSVRDGTEYYEQYF,TGTGCCTGGAGTGTTAGGGATGGGACGGAGTACTACGAGCAGTACTTC
TRBV7-9,NA,TRBJ1-2,NA,CASSPPRDRVYGYTF,TGTGCCAGCAGCCCCCCCCGGGATAGGGTGTATGGCTACACCTTC
TRBV6-1,NA,TRBJ2-1,once,CASIARGYNEQFF,TGTGCCAGCATTGCGCGGGGTTACAATGAGCAGTTCTTC
TRBV10-1,NA,TRBJ2-1,NA,CASSGYRGGNEQFF,TGCGCCAGCAGTGGGTACAGGGGGGGGAATGAGCAGTTCTTC
TRBV5-1,TRBD1,TRBJ1-5,NA,CASSLEAGGSKNQPQHF,TGCGCCAGCAGCTTGGAGGCAGGGGGGAGTAAGAATCAGCCCCAGCATTTT
TRBV29-1,NA,TRBJ2-3,NA,CSVVNDSTDTQYF,TGCAGCGTTGTTAATGATAGCACAGATACGCAGTATTTT
TRBV28,NA,TRBJ1-3,NA,CASVNRPGPRRGYSGNTIYF,TGTGCCAGCGTTAATAGACCGGGGCCTAGGAGGGGGTACTCTGGAAACACCATATATTTT
TRBV7-2,NA,TRBJ1-1,NA,CASSLGTPNTEAFF,TGTGCCAGCAGCTTAGGTACTCCGAACACTGAAGCTTTCTTT
TRBV19,TRBD2,TRBJ2-1,NA,CASSITAGGWNEQFF,TGTGCCAGTAGTATTACAGCGGGGGGGTGGAATGAGCAGTTCTTC
TRBV6-5,NA,TRBJ1-6,NA,CASRRSAPNSPLHF,TGTGCCAGCAGGAGGAGCGCCCCTAATTCACCCCTCCACTTT
TRBV28,TRBD1,TRBJ1-6,NA,CASRRTGFSPLHF,TGTGCCAGCAGGCGGACAGGGTTTTCACCCCTCCACTTT
TRBV6-4,TRBD2,TRBJ2-1,NA,CASSDSASGGAGEQFF,TGTGCCAGCAGTGACTCCGCTAGCGGGGGGGCGGGTGAGCAGTTCTTC
TRBV28,TRBD2,TRBJ2-5,NA,CASSSRNWPLGAGGETQYF,TGTGCCAGCAGTTCCCGGAATTGGCCGCTGGGAGCGGGGGGAGAGACCCAGTACTTC
TRBV25-1,NA,TRBJ2-3,NA,CASSLYRSADTQYF,TGTGCCAGCAGTCTCTACAGGTCGGCAGATACGCAGTATTTT
TRBV5-1,TRBD1,TRBJ1-2,NA,CASRVGQGAQDYGYTF,TGCGCCAGCAGGGTAGGACAGGGGGCGCAGGACTATGGCTACACCTTC
TRBV19,NA,TRBJ1-2,once,CASSISPPGGRGYTF,TGTGCCAGTAGTATAAGTCCCCCCGGGGGCCGGGGCTACACCTTC
TRBV5-6,NA,TRBJ1-1,NA,CASSLKPETEAFF,TGTGCCAGCAGCTTGAAACCAGAGACTGAAGCTTTCTTT
TRBV5-1,TRBD2,TRBJ2-2,NA,CASKERGTGELFF,TGCGCCAGTAAGGAGCGGGGCACCGGGGAGCTGTTTTTT
TRBV11-2,NA,TRBJ1-1,NA,CASSPLVRNTEAFF,TGTGCCAGCAGCCCCTTGGTCAGGAACACTGAAGCTTTCTTT
TRBV5-6,TRBD2,TRBJ2-7,NA,CASSLIPSGRNEQYF,TGTGCCAGCAGCTTGATTCCTAGCGGGAGGAACGAGCAGTACTTC
TRBV19,TRBD1,TRBJ2-7,NA,CASSRDRISYEQYF,TGTGCCAGTAGTCGGGACAGAATCTCCTACGAGCAGTACTTC
TRBV6-6,TRBD2,TRBJ2-5,NA,CASSYSGGGETQYF,TGTGCCAGCAGTTACTCGGGGGGGGGAGAGACCCAGTACTTC
TRBV7-8,NA,TRBJ2-7,NA,CASSLGRGLQLGEQYF,TGTGCCAGCAGCTTAGGCAGAGGTCTTCAGCTGGGGGAGCAGTACTTC
TRBV19,NA,TRBJ2-7,NA,CASSPAETYEQYF,TGTGCCAGTAGCCCCGCGGAAACCTACGAGCAGTACTTC
TRBV27,NA,TRBJ2-7,NA,CASSPDAYEQYF,TGTGCCAGCAGTCCCGACGCCTACGAGCAGTACTTC
TRBV5-1,TRBD2,TRBJ2-7,NA,CASSDRGGARHEQYF,TGCGCCAGCAGCGACCGCGGGGGGGCGAGGCACGAGCAGTACTTC
TRBV7-2,NA,TRBJ1-2,NA,CASSRERESFYGYTF,TGTGCCAGCAGCAGAGAACGGGAGTCGTTCTATGGCTACACCTTC
TRBV4-2,NA,TRBJ2-3,NA,CASSVTQGARTDTQYF,TGTGCCAGCAGCGTGACCCAAGGGGCCAGAACAGATACGCAGTATTTT
TRBV6-1,NA,TRBJ1-2,few,CASSEGYGYTF,TGTGCCAGCAGTGAAGGCTATGGCTACACCTTC
TRBV2,TRBD1,TRBJ1-2,NA,CASNRDRVTGYTF,TGTGCCAGCAACCGGGACAGGGTTACTGGCTACACCTTC
TRBV2,NA,TRBJ1-2,few,CASSPLYGYTF,TGTGCCAGCAGCCCGCTCTATGGCTACACCTTC
TRBV7-9,TRBD1,TRBJ1-1,NA,CASSLGTGGLGTEAFF,TGTGCCAGCAGCTTAGGGACAGGGGGTCTGGGCACTGAAGCTTTCTTT
TRBV14,NA,TRBJ1-6,few,CASSQDRVPNSPLHF,TGTGCCAGCAGCCAAGACAGGGTCCCCAATTCACCCCTCCACTTT
TRBV7-9,NA,TRBJ2-3,NA,CASSPAWGPTDTQYF,TGTGCCAGCAGCCCAGCGTGGGGACCCACAGATACGCAGTATTTT
TRBV2,TRBD1,TRBJ2-6,NA,CANLTDRVYSGANVLTF,TGTGCCAACCTGACCGACAGGGTCTACTCTGGGGCCAACGTCCTGACTTTC
TRBV27,NA,TRBJ2-7,NA,CASSPGPPYEQYF,TGTGCCAGCAGCCCCGGGCCTCCCTACGAGCAGTACTTC
TRBV7-4,NA,TRBJ1-5,NA,CASSFRPSGSPPKSNQPQHF,TGTGCCAGCAGCTTCCGACCCTCGGGAAGCCCCCCAAAAAGCAATCAGCCCCAGCATTTT
TRBV4-3,TRBD2,TRBJ2-2,NA,CASSQDPPGLAGAYTGELFF,TGCGCCAGCAGCCAAGATCCTCCGGGACTAGCGGGGGCCTACACCGGGGAGCTGTTTTTT